Here is one T cell receptor (beta chain) with its context. The antigen remains undetermined. The data were taken from a study of T cells in Graves' hyperthyroidism and ophthalmopathy. Study-level background: Any treatment followed the collection of peripheral blood at initial diagnosis. Whole-study results and caveats: Blood samples included most of the expanded thyroid clonotypes exceeding 0.001.

The CDR3 regions of TCR beta were amplified from RNA transcripts. Researchers ran a first-round RT-PCR on the TCR CDR3 using the HTBI primer set. Each CDR3 protein is one row after TCRdb ran MiXCR on the multiplex PCR reads. Of about 520,000 distinct CDR3 sequences listed, roughly a quarter are singletons. Subjects with ophthalmopathy showed a Clinical Activity Score no lower than 3, a NOSPECS grade no lower than 4, and a duration shorter than 3 months. Sequencing input: blood. The TCR sequence derives from a woman under 40 with Graves' ophthalmopathy.

The CDR3 region is CATSDPGTRSSRELFF. The CDR3 coding sequence is TGTGCCACCAGTGATCCCGGGACACGATCTTCGCGGGAGCTGTTTTTT. The V gene is TRBV24-1, the J gene TRBJ2-2; possible D gene TRBD1, 6 bases. The CDR3 is 16 amino acids. Germline V CDR1 and CDR2: KGHDR, SFDVKD. Trimming took 3 bases from V and 9 from J, leaving 19 bases between them.